These 7 T cell receptor beta chains share one sample of origin, sequenced in a study of blood T cell repertoires in COVID-19. Repertoires were generated with immunoSEQ multiplex PCR, while TCRdb's copy carries only in-frame clones and drops some. This table holds roughly 360,000 clones, roughly four fifths found once. What was sequenced was PBMCs or T cells enriched from blood (not recorded which). The source of these receptors is a woman between 45 and 65 years old who had recovered from COVID-19.

This chain joins TRBV18 and TRBJ2-1, with 7 bases matching TRBD1. J was trimmed by 9 bases and V by 4 bases; bases with no gene match: 9. Germline CDR1 is KGHSH and CDR2 is LQKENI. This CDR3 has 14 amino acids. CDR3 DNA sequence: TGTGCCAGCTCACTCCTCGACCGGGACAGTGAGCAGTTCTTC. Translated: CASSLLDRDSEQFF.

The chain couples TRBV5-1 to TRBJ1-1; TRBD1 is a possible D gene (6 bases). Germline V CDR1 and CDR2: SGHRS, YFSETQ. The CDR3 loop spans 15 amino acids. The V and J ends lost 4 bases and 0 bases respectively, with 13 bases between them. CDR3 in amino acids: CASSTRTAMNTEAFF. CDR3 coding DNA: TGCGCCAGCAGCACCCGGACAGCTATGAACACTGAAGCTTTCTTT.

The gene calls are TRBV19 and TRBJ1-1; 8 positions match TRBD1. The CDR3 is 13 amino acids. After removal of 6 bases from V and 7 bases from J, the junction contained 7 bases not matched to a gene. Germline CDR1 reads LNHDA; CDR2 reads SQIVND (reference sequence). The CDR3 here is CASSPNDRGEAFF. CDR3 coding DNA: TGTGCCAGTAGCCCCAATGACAGGGGTGAAGCTTTCTTT. The variable domain in full, completed from reference TRBV19 and TRBJ1-1, reads DGGITQSPKYLFRKEGQNVTLSCEQNLNHDAMYWYRQDPGQGLRLIYYSQIVNDFQKGDIAEGYSVSREKKESFPLTVTSAQKNPTAFYLCASSPNDRGEAFFGQGTRLTVV.

The genes are TRBV19 and TRBJ1-3, with no clear D. The germline gives CDR1 LNHDA, CDR2 SQIVND (reference sequence). The CDR3 runs to 15 residues. Trimming left V 5 bases short and J 2 bases short, with 13 bases between. In DNA, the CDR3 is TGTGCCAGTAGTGTCTTGGGAGGAACTGGAAACACCATATATTTT. Translated, it gives CASSVLGGTGNTIYF.

The rearrangement links TRBV9 to TRBJ1-2, with TRBD1 matching 7 bases. This CDR3 has 15 residues. Looked up from germline, CDR1 is SGDLS and CDR2 is YYNGEE. The ends lost 4 bases at V and 4 bases at J; junction bases unmatched: 10. CDR3 coding DNA: TGTGCCAGCAGCCTTCCCCCCACAGGGGCCTATGGCTACACCTTC. Amino acids: CASSLPPTGAYGYTF.

The CDR3 coding sequence is TGTGCCAGCAATACCGGGACAGAGGTTGGCTACACCTTC. Its translation: CASNTGTEVGYTF. This rearrangement joins TRBV2 to TRBJ1-2; 7 bases align to TRBD1. This CDR3 has 13 residues. The ends lost 7 bases at V and 7 bases at J; junction bases unmatched: 9. Germline V gene lookup returns CDR1 SNHLY and CDR2 FYNNEI.

This clone was detected ten times or more. The rearrangement uses TRBV3-1 (or the pseudogene TRBV3-2) and TRBJ1-2; 10 bases line up with TRBD1. V shed 6 bases and J 4 bases; nucleotides not matched to a gene: 11. Germline CDR1 LGHDT, CDR2 YNNKEL (reference sequence). This CDR3 is built from 16 residues. The CDR3 loop is CASSDAGTGDGYGYTF. The CDR3, as DNA: TGTGCCAGCAGTGACGCCGGGACAGGGGACGGCTATGGCTACACCTTC.